This T cell receptor beta chain was identified in a study of T cells in women clearing cervical HPV infection (dated by TCRdb to the late 2010s). For the study in its entirety: The cases were 25 to 30 women with histologically confirmed HPV16-related CIN3 or worse, and 2 of these cases were invasive cancers. The approximately 23 controls were women who cleared a single incident HPV16 infection within 12 months without developing precancer or cancer. Blood from cases was drawn at the visit where the lesion was first identified, while blood from controls was drawn once the infection was no longer detected. Among cases, blood sampling occurred a median of roughly 150 days after lesion detection, with an interquartile range of roughly 90 to 200 days. HLA typing was available for only a few women, so HLA type could not be excluded as a confounder. Nested within Costa Rica's Guanacaste HPV Natural History Study, an exploratory proof-of-principle case-control study compared TCR repertoires across cervical HPV16 outcomes. Cases and controls were matched on age within five years and on year of sample collection. A median age of around 35 years was observed in cases versus roughly 38 in controls, and no significant differences in baseline characteristics were found. In the parent cohort, 10,049 women aged 18 or older were enrolled in Guanacaste, Costa Rica, during about 1993 to 1994 and then followed for approximately seven years. Quality controls consisted of five blinded duplicates per group, for a total of approximately 60 samples made up of roughly 50 participants and approximately 10 replicates.

Every participant had a single incident cervical HPV16 infection, and prevalent HPV16 infections were excluded. Cervical HPV DNA was detected with MY09/MY11 PCR, and genotyping was done by dot-blot hybridization. Roughly 15 mL of heparinized blood was centrifuged, after which the buffy coat was aliquoted, frozen at -30 degrees C, and then stored at -80 degrees C. QIAGEN kits were used to extract genomic DNA from buffy coat specimens. The research as a whole found: Significantly higher TCR repertoire richness was observed in CIN3+ cases than in controls across sequencing depths, whereas no difference in evenness was found. Because the number of T cells in each sample was unknown, differences in richness could reflect differing T-cell content rather than repertoire biology. Cases were distinguished from controls with an estimated AUC of roughly 0.79 by random forest classifiers combining richness and V gene abundances. The cross-sectional design could not show whether the associations came before the infection or were a result of it, and neither effector/memory subsets nor HPV-specific T cells were isolated.

Using the immunoSEQ assay, multiplex PCR amplified TCR beta CDR3 regions from an average of approximately 1.1 ug of genomic DNA per sample. The assay corrected primer bias using a complete synthetic TCR repertoire to establish an amplification baseline. The amplicons were sequenced using the Illumina platform. The original methods were these. Sequences were error-corrected by clustering with frequency ratios and a modified nearest-neighbor algorithm, then analyzed in the immunoSEQ Analyzer with IMGT gene definitions. At each rarefaction depth, TCR richness and evenness were averaged across 20 rarefaction repeats, and samples with fewer sequences than that depth were excluded. Wilcoxon rank sum tests with FDR correction were used to compare V, D and J gene relative abundances between the groups. Blinded duplicates gave an intraclass correlation of roughly 95% for TCR richness and an average of around 83% across around 70 gene segments. TCRdb obtained this table from immuneACCESS and retained in-frame rearrangements with V and J assigned. These tables miss some clones; where compared with another copy, unresolved V genes account for less than half of the shortfall, and the remainder is unexplained. That table is the source of V, J and clone size, and D and trimming were worked out from the DNA. The table held for this sample gives roughly 37,000 clones. Of the sample, approximately 6% is held by the ten largest clones.

Comment on this clone: This clone's antigen is unknown.

The sample taken for sequencing was blood buffy coat. This sequence was found in a woman aged 18 to 75 with a cervical HPV16 infection that either progressed to CIN3+ or cleared (not recorded which).

Partial CDR3 DNA: TGTGCCAGCAGCTTATCAGGGTACTCCTACAATGAC. Its amino acids are CASSLSGYSYND. The full CDR3 protein is CASSLSGYSYNDYTF. The chain is assembled from TRBV7-2 and TRBJ1-2, and the D gene may be TRBD1, 5 bases matching. The CDR3 end is not reached by the read, which stops 3 residues before it; the germline J gene fills it in. The CDR3 spans 15 residues, from the cysteine through the phenylalanine. Only the CDR3 bases that were read are kept: 36 of them, in frame from base 1. CDR1 and CDR2 are drawn from the germline V gene: SGHTA, FQGNSA.